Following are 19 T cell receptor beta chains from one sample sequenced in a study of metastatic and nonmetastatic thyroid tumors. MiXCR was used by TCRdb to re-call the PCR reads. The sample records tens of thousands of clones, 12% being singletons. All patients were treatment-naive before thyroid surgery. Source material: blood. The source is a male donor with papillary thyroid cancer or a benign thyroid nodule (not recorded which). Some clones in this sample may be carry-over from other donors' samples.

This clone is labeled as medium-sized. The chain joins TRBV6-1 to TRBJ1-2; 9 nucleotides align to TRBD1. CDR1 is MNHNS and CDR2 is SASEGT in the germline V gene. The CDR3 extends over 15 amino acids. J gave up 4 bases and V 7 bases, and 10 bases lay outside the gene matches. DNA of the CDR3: TGTGCCAGCACCGGGGCACAGGGGGCCTCCTATGGCTACACCTTC. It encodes CASTGAQGASYGYTF.

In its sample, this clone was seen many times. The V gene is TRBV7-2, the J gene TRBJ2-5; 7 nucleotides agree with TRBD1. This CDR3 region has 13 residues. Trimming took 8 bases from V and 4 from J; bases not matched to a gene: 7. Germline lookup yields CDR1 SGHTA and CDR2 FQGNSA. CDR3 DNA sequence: TGTGCCAGCTTGGGGCCAGGGGGAGAGACCCAGTACTTC. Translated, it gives CASLGPGGETQYF.

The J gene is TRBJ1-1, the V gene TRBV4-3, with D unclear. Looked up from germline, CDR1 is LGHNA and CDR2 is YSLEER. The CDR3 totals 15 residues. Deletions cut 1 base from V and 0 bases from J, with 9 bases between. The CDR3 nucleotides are TGCGCCAGCAGCCAAGTAAGCAGCATGAACACTGAAGCTTTCTTT. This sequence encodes CASSQVSSMNTEAFF.

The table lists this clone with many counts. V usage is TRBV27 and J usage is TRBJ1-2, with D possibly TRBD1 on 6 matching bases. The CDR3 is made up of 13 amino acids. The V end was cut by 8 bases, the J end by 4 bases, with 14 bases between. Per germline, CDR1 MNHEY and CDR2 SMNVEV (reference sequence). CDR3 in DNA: TGTGCCAGCCTAACAGGGTTTGGCTATGGCTACACCTTC. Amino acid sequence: CASLTGFGYGYTF.

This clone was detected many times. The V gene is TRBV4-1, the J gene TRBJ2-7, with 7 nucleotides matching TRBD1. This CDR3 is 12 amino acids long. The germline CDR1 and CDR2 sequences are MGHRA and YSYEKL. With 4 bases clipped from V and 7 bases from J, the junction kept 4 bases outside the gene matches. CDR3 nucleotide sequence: TGCGCCAGCAGCCCGACAGGGAGTGAGCAGTACTTC. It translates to CASSPTGSEQYF.

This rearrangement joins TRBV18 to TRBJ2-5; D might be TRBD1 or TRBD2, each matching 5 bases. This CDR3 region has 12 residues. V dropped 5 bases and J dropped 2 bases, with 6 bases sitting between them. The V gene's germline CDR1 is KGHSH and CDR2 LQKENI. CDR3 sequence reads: CASSEGQETQYF. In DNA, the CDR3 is TGTGCCAGCTCAGAGGGGCAAGAGACCCAGTACTTC.

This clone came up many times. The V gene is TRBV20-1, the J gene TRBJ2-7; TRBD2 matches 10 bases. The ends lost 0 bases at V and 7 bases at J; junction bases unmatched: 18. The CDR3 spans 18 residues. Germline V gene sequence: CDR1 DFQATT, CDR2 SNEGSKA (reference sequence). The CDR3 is CSARDRFPSGRGSVEQYF. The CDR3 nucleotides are TGCAGTGCTAGAGATCGGTTTCCAAGCGGGAGGGGGTCTGTGGAGCAGTACTTC.

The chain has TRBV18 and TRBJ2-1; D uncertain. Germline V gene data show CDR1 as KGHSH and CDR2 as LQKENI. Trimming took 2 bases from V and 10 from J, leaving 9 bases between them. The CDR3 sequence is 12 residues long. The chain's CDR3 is CASSPGGPEQFF. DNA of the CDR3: TGTGCCAGCTCACCAGGTGGGCCCGAGCAGTTCTTC.

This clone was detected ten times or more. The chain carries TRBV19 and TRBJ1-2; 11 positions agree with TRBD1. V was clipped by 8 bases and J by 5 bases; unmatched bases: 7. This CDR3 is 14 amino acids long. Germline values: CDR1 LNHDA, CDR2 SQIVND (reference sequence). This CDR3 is CASRSRDRGYGYTF. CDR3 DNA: TGTGCCAGTCGGTCCCGGGACAGGGGGTATGGCTACACCTTC.

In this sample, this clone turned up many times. The DNA for the CDR3 is TGTGCCACCAGCTACTCGAAGGGGGTAGGGGAGGGCTACACCTTC. Amino acid sequence: CATSYSKGVGEGYTF. The chain is built from TRBV15 and TRBJ1-2; a weak D match, TRBD1 (6 bases). Germline lookup yields CDR1 LNHNV and CDR2 YYDKDF (reference sequence). The CDR3 covers 15 residues. The V end was cut by 5 bases, the J end by 8 bases, with 21 bases between. Full variable domain (missing parts from reference TRBV15 and TRBJ1-2): DAMVIQNPRYQVTQFGKPVTLSCSQTLNHNVMYWYQQKSSQAPKLLFHYYDKDFNNEADTPDNFQSRRPNTSFCFLDIRSPGLGDTAMYLCATSYSKGVGEGYTFGSGTRLTVV.

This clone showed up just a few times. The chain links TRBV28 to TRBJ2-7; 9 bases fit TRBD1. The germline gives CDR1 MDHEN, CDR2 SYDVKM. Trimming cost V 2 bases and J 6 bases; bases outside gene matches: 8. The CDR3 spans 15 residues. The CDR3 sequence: CASSLPPGQGFEQYF. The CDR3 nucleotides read TGTGCCAGCAGTTTACCACCGGGACAGGGATTCGAGCAGTACTTC.

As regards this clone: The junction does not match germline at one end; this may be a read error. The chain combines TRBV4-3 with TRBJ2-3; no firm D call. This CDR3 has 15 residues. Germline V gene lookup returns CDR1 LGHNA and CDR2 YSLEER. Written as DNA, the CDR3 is TGCGCCTGCAGCCAGGAAACCCGACGCGGAGATACGCAGTATTTT. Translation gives CACSQETRRGDTQYF.

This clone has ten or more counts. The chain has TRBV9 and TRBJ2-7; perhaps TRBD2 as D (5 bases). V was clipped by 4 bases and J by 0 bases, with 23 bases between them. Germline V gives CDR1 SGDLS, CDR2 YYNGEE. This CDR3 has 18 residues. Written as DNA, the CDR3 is TGTGCCAGCAGCCCCCGGGATAGCGCTGGATTTAGCTCCTACGAGCAGTACTTC. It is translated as CASSPRDSAGFSSYEQYF.

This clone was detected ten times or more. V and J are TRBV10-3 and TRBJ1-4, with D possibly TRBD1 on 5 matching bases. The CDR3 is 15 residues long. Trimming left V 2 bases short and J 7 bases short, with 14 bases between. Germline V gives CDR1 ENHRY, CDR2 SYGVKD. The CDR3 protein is CAISEPRGGSEKLFF. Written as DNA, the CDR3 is TGTGCCATCAGTGAGCCAAGGGGAGGGTCTGAAAAACTGTTTTTT.

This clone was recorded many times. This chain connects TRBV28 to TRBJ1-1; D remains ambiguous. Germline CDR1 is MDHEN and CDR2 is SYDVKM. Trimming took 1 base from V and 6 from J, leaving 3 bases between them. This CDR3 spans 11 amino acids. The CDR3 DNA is TGTGCCAGCAGTTTATCCTCTGAAGCTTTCTTT. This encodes CASSLSSEAFF.

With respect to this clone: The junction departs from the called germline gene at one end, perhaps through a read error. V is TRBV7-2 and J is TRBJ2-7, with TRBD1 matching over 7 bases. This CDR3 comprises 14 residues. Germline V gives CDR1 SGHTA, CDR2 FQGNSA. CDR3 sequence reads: CVSIKQTGSYEQYF. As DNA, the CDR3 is TGTGTCAGCATCAAACAGACAGGGTCCTACGAGCAGTACTTC.

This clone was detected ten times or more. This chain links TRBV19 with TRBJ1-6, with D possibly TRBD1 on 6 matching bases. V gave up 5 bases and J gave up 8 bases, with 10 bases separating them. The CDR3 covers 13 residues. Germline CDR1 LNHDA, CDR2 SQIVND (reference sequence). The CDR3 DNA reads TGTGCCAGTAGTTCTCAGGGGTATTCACCCCTCCACTTT. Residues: CASSSQGYSPLHF.

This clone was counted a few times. The CDR3 spells CASSSGQGASPLHF. The CDR3 DNA reads as TGTGCCAGCAGTTCGGGACAGGGGGCATCACCCCTCCACTTT. The chain links TRBV6-2 or TRBV6-3 to TRBJ1-6; 12 bases align to TRBD1. The germline gives CDR1 MNHEY, CDR2 SVGEGT. The CDR3 contains 14 residues. The J segment lost 10 bases and the V segment lost 4 bases, leaving 2 bases of the junction unmatched.

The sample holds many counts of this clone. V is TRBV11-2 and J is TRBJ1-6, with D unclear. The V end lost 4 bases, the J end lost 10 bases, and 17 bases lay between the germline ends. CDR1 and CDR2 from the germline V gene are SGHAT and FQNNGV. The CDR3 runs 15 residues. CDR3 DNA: TGTGCCAGCAGCTCCGAGGGCGGGTCGGGATCACCCCTCCACTTT. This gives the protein CASSSEGGSGSPLHF.